The 6 T cell receptor beta chains below were found in one sample sequenced in a study of cytomegalovirus exposure and HLA in healthy donors. The PCR employed 60 Vbeta primers together with 13 Jbeta primers. The data were produced by immunoSEQ multiplex PCR, yet TCRdb's version contains in-frame clones alone and is incomplete. In the table there are about 87,000 clones, roughly 70% of which are singletons. Sequenced sample: PBMCs. The receptors were sampled from a man younger than 45 in good health and CMV-seropositive.

The chain combines TRBV9 with TRBJ1-6; 9 bases align to TRBD1. The CDR3 length is 16 residues. The V segment lost 3 bases and the J segment 7 bases; nucleotides outside the gene matches: 8. The germline CDR1 and CDR2 sequences are SGDLS and YYNGEE. CDR3 DNA: TGTGCCAGCAGCGGAGAAACCGGGACAGGGAATTCACCCCTCCACTTT. As protein: CASSGETGTGNSPLHF.

The V gene is TRBV5-4, the J gene TRBJ1-5; 7 bases match TRBD1. This CDR3 has 15 amino acids. Trimming took 0 bases from V and 5 from J; bases not matched to a gene: 5. Per the germline V gene, CDR1 is SGHNT and CDR2 is YYREEE (reference sequence). The DNA of the CDR3 is TGTGCCAGCAGCTTGGAAGGGGGCGCGGATCAGCCCCAGCATTTT. Amino acid sequence: CASSLEGGADQPQHF.

This clone was picked up a small number of times. Here the CDR3 DNA reads TGTGCCAGCTCACCGCCGACCCAGGGGGGTGCGGGAGAGACCCAGTACTTC. This translates into CASSPPTQGGAGETQYF. The gene calls are TRBV18 and TRBJ2-5, with a possible D match to TRBD1 (7 bases). The length of the CDR3 is 17 residues. Germline CDR1 KGHSH, CDR2 LQKENI. V was trimmed by 3 bases and J by 4 bases, leaving 21 bases between them. The complete variable domain, with remaining parts taken from reference TRBV18 and TRBJ2-5, reads NAGVMQNPRHLVRRRGQEARLRCSPMKGHSHVYWYRQLPEEGLKFMVYLQKENIIDESGMPKERFSAEFPKEGPSILRIQQVVRGDSAAYFCASSPPTQGGAGETQYFGPGTRLLVL.

There are a few counts of this clone. For the CDR3, the DNA is TGCAGCGTTGTAACGGGGGGAAACAATGAGCAGTTCTTC. This gives the protein CSVVTGGNNEQFF. This chain connects TRBV29-1 to TRBJ2-1; 7 bases align to TRBD2. CDR1 and CDR2 from the germline V gene are SQVTM and ANQGSEA. The CDR3 covers 13 residues. V lost 4 bases and J lost 5; bases outside the gene matches: 5.

This clone showed up just once. The rearrangement joins TRBV7-6 to TRBJ2-3, with a weak D call TRBD1 (5 bases). Trimming removed 3 bases from V and 0 bases from J, with 13 bases in between. CDR1 and CDR2 from the germline V gene are SGHVS and FNYEAQ. CDR3 size: 16 residues. CDR3 DNA: TGTGCCAGCAGCTTTCTGCCAGGGTGGAGCACAGATACGCAGTATTTT. Its translation is CASSFLPGWSTDTQYF.

The rearrangement links TRBV2 to TRBJ1-6; D is undetermined. Trimming removed 3 bases at V and 10 bases at J, with 16 bases between. The CDR3 runs 15 residues. Germline V gene lookup returns CDR1 SNHLY and CDR2 FYNNEI. The CDR3 is CASSDWSVNVSPLHF. The CDR3 region has the DNA TGTGCCAGCAGTGACTGGAGCGTCAATGTCTCACCCCTCCACTTT.